The TCR beta chain under discussion was sequenced for a study of shared clonotypes between healthy human individuals. Germline V gives CDR1 MNHNY, CDR2 SVGAGI (reference sequence). Trimming removed 6 bases from V and 6 bases from J, with 18 bases in between. CDR3 length: 14 residues. This clone is a singleton in its sample. The method was immunoSEQ multiplex PCR; TCRdb's version includes in-frame clones alone and lacks a portion of them. This sample has about half a million clones; around 74% occur once, and the top ten carry 10% to 15%. This TCR was sampled from a woman between 40 and 50 years old in good health. Some clones in this sample may be carry-over from other donors' samples. The chain recombines TRBV6-6 with TRBJ2-7; no reliable D call. Sequencing was done on a sample of PBMCs. The CDR3 DNA reads as TGTGCCAGCAGAAGAGATGGGGATGATGCCGAGCAGTACTTC. It codes for CASRRDGDDAEQYF.